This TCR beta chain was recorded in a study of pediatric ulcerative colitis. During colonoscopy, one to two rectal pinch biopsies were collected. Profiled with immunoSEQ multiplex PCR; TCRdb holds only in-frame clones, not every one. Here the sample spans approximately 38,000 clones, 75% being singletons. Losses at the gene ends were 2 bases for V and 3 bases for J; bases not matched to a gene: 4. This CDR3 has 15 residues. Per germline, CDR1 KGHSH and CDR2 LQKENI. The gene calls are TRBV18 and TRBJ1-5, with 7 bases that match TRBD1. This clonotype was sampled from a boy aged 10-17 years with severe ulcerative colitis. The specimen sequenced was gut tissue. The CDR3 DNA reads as TGTGCCAGCTCACCAGCGACAGGGAACAATCAGCCCCAGCATTTT. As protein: CASSPATGNNQPQHF.